This T cell receptor (beta chain) stems from a study of cytomegalovirus exposure and HLA in healthy donors. Overall study context: Among several hundred genotyped donors, about 80% fell in the Caucasian-associated ancestry cluster.

The V gene end was trimmed by 0 bases and the J gene end by 0 bases; junction bases not matched to a gene: 3. Germline CDR1 reads SGDLS; CDR2 reads YYNGEE. CDR3 length: 16 amino acids. Notes on this clone: Antigen specificity is unknown.

PCR used 60 Vbeta primers and 13 Jbeta primers. Clones were read by immunoSEQ multiplex PCR, and TCRdb kept only the in-frame ones, dropping some. This sample has tens of thousands of clones, with about four fifths found just once. Study-level points and caveats: The study labeled around 160 TCR beta chains cytomegalovirus-associated. For most TCR beta V segments, an earlier analysis put the productive rate at about 90% or about 30% of the time. Among the CMV-associated chains, three were confirmed in vitro as specific for CMV antigens.

The receptor was isolated from a man aged 50 or older in good health and CMV-seropositive. The specimen was PBMCs. The J gene is TRBJ2-3, the V gene TRBV9; 8 positions match TRBD2. The CDR3: CASSVGSGGSTDTQYF. The DNA of the CDR3 is TGTGCCAGCAGCGTAGGCAGCGGGGGTAGCACAGATACGCAGTATTTT. Combining the CDR3 with reference TRBV9 and TRBJ2-3 gives the whole variable domain DSGVTQTPKHLITATGQRVTLRCSPRSGDLSVYWYQQSLDQGLQFLIQYYNGEERAKGNILERFSAQQFPDLHSELNLSSLELGDSALYFCASSVGSGGSTDTQYFGPGTRLTVL.